This T cell receptor beta chain originates from a study of OX40 agonist ivuxolimab in advanced cancers. Study-level background: Patients were dosed intravenously with ivuxolimab at 0.01 to 10 mg/kg every 2 weeks.

Only in-frame clones appear in the TCRdb table, and some are missing; sequencing was by immunoSEQ multiplex PCR. The table includes fewer than 120,000 clones, about nine tenths detected once. Study-level results: What antigens the expanded peripheral T cells recognized was never established. Low normalized clonal expansion also occurred in some nonresponding patients. Clonal expansion among partial responders at 0.1-3.0 mg/kg ranked near the lowest.

Concerning this clone itself: Its target is not known.

The input for sequencing was CD4+ or CD8+ T cells sorted from blood, taken in a trial of the OX40 agonist ivuxolimab. This receptor was taken from an adult with an advanced solid tumor such as melanoma, head and neck, liver or kidney cancer.

The CDR3: CASSTLGYGYTF. The CDR3 nucleotides read TGTGCCAGTAGTACACTAGGCTACGGCTACACCTTC. The chain couples TRBV19 to TRBJ1-2; D is unresolved. CDR1 is LNHDA and CDR2 is SQIVND in the germline V gene (reference sequence). Trimming cost V 4 bases and J 8 bases, with 11 bases left between them. The CDR3 spans 12 residues.